Listed below are T cell receptor beta chains from one sample, sequenced in a study of identical twins. MiXCR was run by TCRdb on the 5' RACE reads, yielding one entry per CDR3 protein. The sample shows hundreds of thousands of distinct CDR3 sequences, 8.6% of them seen only once. These records were also assigned to another study, of yellow fever vaccine responses in identical twins.

Sequenced material: PBMCs. Receptors originate from a young woman in good health. CDR3s include the opening cysteine and the closing phenylalanine or tryptophan. D genes are given only for firm matches. Size values are once, few and many counts, or a class for expanded clones, and some rows have none.

d_call clone_size j_call v_call cdr3_aa cdr3_nt
TRBD1 few TRBJ2-7 TRBV12-3/TRBV12-4 CASTSGTGGEQYF TGTGCCAGCACCTCCGGGACAGGGGGCGAGCAGTACTTC
NA many TRBJ2-7 TRBV5-1 CASSLDPSYEQYF TGCGCCAGCAGCTTGGATCCATCCTACGAGCAGTACTTC
TRBD2 few TRBJ2-1 TRBV6-1 CASSPNSGGHEQFF TGTGCCAGCAGCCCAAATAGCGGGGGTCATGAGCAGTTCTTC
TRBD2 few TRBJ2-7 TRBV4-3 CASSQDSTGTTYEQYF TGCGCCAGCAGCCAAGATTCCACCGGGACTACCTACGAGCAGTACTTC
NA many TRBJ2-4 TRBV29-1 CSVEQRDRAKNIQYF TGCAGCGTTGAACAGCGCGACAGAGCCAAAAACATTCAGTACTTC
NA NA TRBJ2-3 TRBV2 CASKSGTDTQYF TGTGCCAGCAAAAGCGGCACAGATACGCAGTATTTT
NA few TRBJ2-2 TRBV11-3 CASSSSGAGELFF TGTGCCAGCAGCTCCTCAGGGGCCGGGGAGCTGTTTTTT
NA NA TRBJ2-1 TRBV20-1 CSARDRRSYNEQFF TGCAGTGCTAGAGACCGGCGGTCCTACAATGAGCAGTTCTTC
NA few TRBJ2-1 TRBV20-1 CSAGDVEQFF TGCAGTGCCGGGGATGTAGAGCAGTTCTTC
TRBD2 few TRBJ2-3 TRBV9 CASSVEASGGPDTQYF TGTGCCAGCAGCGTAGAGGCTAGCGGGGGGCCGGATACGCAGTATTTT
NA many TRBJ2-3 TRBV12-3/TRBV12-4 CASSLNPLSTDTQYF TGTGCCAGCAGTTTAAACCCACTAAGCACAGATACGCAGTATTTT
NA many TRBJ2-7 TRBV5-1 CASSLAAGLSYEQYF TGCGCCAGCAGCTTGGCGGCAGGACTCTCCTACGAGCAGTACTTC
TRBD2 few TRBJ2-3 TRBV24-1 CATSDLGGRRADTQYF TGTGCCACCAGTGATTTAGGCGGGAGGCGGGCAGATACGCAGTATTTT
TRBD1 few TRBJ2-7 TRBV6-2/TRBV6-3 CASSPLTGGGQYEQYF TGTGCCAGCAGCCCGTTAACAGGGGGCGGACAATACGAGCAGTACTTC
NA few TRBJ2-1 TRBV10-2 CASLISNEQFF TGCGCCAGCTTGATTAGCAATGAGCAGTTCTTC
TRBD2 NA TRBJ2-3 TRBV7-2 CASSFKAGAVDTQYF TGTGCCAGCAGCTTCAAAGCGGGAGCCGTAGATACGCAGTATTTT
NA many TRBJ2-7 TRBV7-2 CASSLKGDSYEQYF TGTGCCAGCAGCTTGAAGGGGGACTCCTACGAGCAGTACTTC